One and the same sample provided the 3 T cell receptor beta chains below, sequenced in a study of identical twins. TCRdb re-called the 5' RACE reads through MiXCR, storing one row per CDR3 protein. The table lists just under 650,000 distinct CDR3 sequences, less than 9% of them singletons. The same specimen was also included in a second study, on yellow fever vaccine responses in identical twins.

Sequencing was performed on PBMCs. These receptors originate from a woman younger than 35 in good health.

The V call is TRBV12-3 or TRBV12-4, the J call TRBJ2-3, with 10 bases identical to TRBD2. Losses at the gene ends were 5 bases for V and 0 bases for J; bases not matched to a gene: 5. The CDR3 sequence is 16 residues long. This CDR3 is CASSGLAVFSTDTQYF. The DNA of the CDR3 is TGTGCCAGCAGTGGACTAGCGGTATTTAGCACAGATACGCAGTATTTT.

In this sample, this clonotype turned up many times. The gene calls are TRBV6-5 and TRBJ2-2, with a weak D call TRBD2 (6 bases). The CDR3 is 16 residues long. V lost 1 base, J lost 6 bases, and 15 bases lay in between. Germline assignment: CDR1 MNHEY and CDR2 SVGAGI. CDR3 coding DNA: TGTGCCAGCAGTTACTTCGGGCGGGGTGCAGCCGGGGAGCTGTTTTTT. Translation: CASSYFGRGAAGELFF.

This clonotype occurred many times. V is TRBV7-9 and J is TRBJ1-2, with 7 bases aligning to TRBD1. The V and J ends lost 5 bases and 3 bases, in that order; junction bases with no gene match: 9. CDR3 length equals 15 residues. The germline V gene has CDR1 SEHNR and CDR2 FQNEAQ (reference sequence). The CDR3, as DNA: TGTGCCAGCAGCCGGCCGCAGGGGGGAGACTATGGCTACACCTTC. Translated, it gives CASSRPQGGDYGYTF.